A single sample gave rise to the 20 T cell receptor beta chains below, sequenced in a study of blood T cell repertoires in COVID-19. The protocol was immunoSEQ multiplex PCR, while the TCRdb copy is restricted to in-frame clones and leaves out a portion. The data contain about 210,000 clones, around 80% of them singletons. The sequencing input was peripheral blood. These receptors all come from a woman aged 70-85 years with acute or convalescent COVID-19.

This chain links TRBV6-2 or TRBV6-3 with TRBJ2-7, with 9 bases matching TRBD1. Per germline, CDR1 MNHEY and CDR2 SVGEGT. V was clipped by 7 bases and J by 5 bases; unmatched bases: 9. The CDR3 contains 14 residues. CDR3 in amino acids: CASTPTGGSNEQYF. CDR3 nucleotide sequence: TGTGCCAGCACCCCGACAGGGGGGAGCAACGAGCAGTACTTC.

This clone was counted a single time. This sequence joins TRBV10-1 and TRBJ2-1; the match to TRBD2 covers 9 bases. The trim removed 4 bases at V and 12 bases at J, leaving 10 bases unmatched. Germline V CDR1 and CDR2: WNHNN, SYGVQD (reference sequence). This CDR3 spans 14 amino acids. The CDR3 sequence: CASSGGTSRGGQFF. Written as DNA, the CDR3 is TGCGCCAGCAGTGGAGGGACTAGCAGAGGTGGGCAGTTCTTC.

The table lists this clone with a few counts. The V and J genes are TRBV4-3 and TRBJ2-7; TRBD1 is a possible D gene (6 bases). Germline CDR1 LGHNA, CDR2 YSLEER. The V gene lost 0 bases and the J gene lost 4 bases, with 10 bases spanning the gap. CDR3 size: 14 residues. The CDR3 coding sequence is TGCGCCAGCAGCCAAGAGTCCCAGGGGTACGAGCAGTACTTC. It codes for CASSQESQGYEQYF.

The chain uses TRBV19 and TRBJ2-5; TRBD1 aligns across 7 bases. The CDR3 is 14 residues long. The J segment lost 4 bases and the V segment lost 5 bases, leaving 7 bases of the junction unmatched. Germline V gives CDR1 LNHDA, CDR2 SQIVND (reference sequence). The CDR3 sequence: CASSLRGGRETQYF. CDR3 coding DNA: TGTGCCAGTAGTCTTAGAGGGGGCCGAGAGACCCAGTACTTC.

The V call is TRBV29-1, the J call TRBJ2-2; 9 nucleotides agree with TRBD1. This CDR3 spans 14 amino acids. Germline lookup yields CDR1 SQVTM and CDR2 ANQGSEA. J was trimmed by 4 bases and V by 5 bases; bases with no gene match: 5. CDR3 sequence: CSVTGTGFTGELFF. CDR3 bases: TGCAGCGTTACCGGGACAGGGTTCACCGGGGAGCTGTTTTTT.

The V and J genes are TRBV7-2 and TRBJ2-7; weak D call: TRBD2 (6 bases). Germline CDR1 and CDR2: SGHTA and FQGNSA. V lost 4 bases and J lost 5, with 15 bases in between. This CDR3 region has 14 residues. The CDR3 spells CASSSRTSGDEQYF. The CDR3 region has the DNA TGTGCCAGCAGCTCACGTACCTCGGGGGACGAGCAGTACTTC. The whole variable domain, remainder taken from reference TRBV7-2 and TRBJ2-7, is GAGVSQSPSNKVTEKGKDVELRCDPISGHTALYWYRQSLGQGLEFLIYFQGNSAPDKSGLPSDRFSAERTGGSVSTLTIQRTQQEDSAVYLCASSSRTSGDEQYFGPGTRLTVT.

The chain is built from TRBV7-9 and TRBJ1-1; D ambiguous. Per the germline V gene, CDR1 is SEHNR and CDR2 is FQNEAQ (reference sequence). Trimming shortened V by 5 bases and J by 10 bases, and 17 bases separated the two germline ends. The CDR3 contains 13 residues. The CDR3 here is CASSLNTAVAAFF. The CDR3 region has the DNA TGTGCCAGCAGCCTCAATACAGCGGTGGCAGCTTTCTTT.

The V call is TRBV6-6, the J call TRBJ2-5; 10 bases are shared with TRBD1. This CDR3 spans 13 amino acids. Trimming at V came to 7 bases and at J to 4 bases, leaving 3 bases not matched to a gene. In germline, CDR1 is MNHNY, CDR2 SVGAGI (reference sequence). The CDR3 DNA is TGTGCCAGCACCAGGGACAGGGGAGAGACCCAGTACTTC. This gives the protein CASTRDRGETQYF.

The chain has TRBV29-1 and TRBJ2-5, with 11 nucleotides matching TRBD1. With V trimmed by 2 bases and J by 1 base, 9 bases remained unmatched. This CDR3 has 17 residues. The germline V gene has CDR1 SQVTM and CDR2 ANQGSEA. The CDR3 DNA sequence: TGCAGCGTTGAAATACCGGGACAGGGGGAGTCCCAAGAGACCCAGTACTTC. Translating gives CSVEIPGQGESQETQYF.

This clone was detected only once. The chain employs TRBV2 and TRBJ2-5, with 8 bases identical to TRBD1. Germline loops: CDR1 SNHLY, CDR2 FYNNEI. Trimming cost V 5 bases and J 2 bases; bases outside gene matches: 10. CDR3 size: 16 residues. In DNA form, the CDR3 reads TGTGCCAGCAGTTCCGACAGGGGACACCGTCAAGAGACCCAGTACTTC. This sequence encodes CASSSDRGHRQETQYF. The variable domain in full, with the rest retrieved from reference TRBV2 and TRBJ2-5, is EPEVTQTPSHQVTQMGQEVILRCVPISNHLYFYWYRQILGQKVEFLVSFYNNEISEKSEIFDDQFSVERPDGSNFTLKIRSTKLEDSAMYFCASSSDRGHRQETQYFGPGTRLLVL.

The V call is TRBV6-6, the J call TRBJ2-7; 10 bases agree with TRBD1. The germline V gene encodes CDR1 MNHNY and CDR2 SVGAGI (reference sequence). CDR3 length: 14 amino acids. J lost 3 bases, V lost 6 bases, and 5 bases had no gene match. In DNA form, the CDR3 reads TGTGCCAGCAGGCGGACAGGGGGAGACTACGAGCAGTACGTC. Protein sequence: CASRRTGGDYEQYV.

The chain has TRBV3-1 (or the pseudogene TRBV3-2) and TRBJ1-2; 9 bases are shared with TRBD1. The CDR3 has 13 amino acids. Per the germline V gene, CDR1 is LGHDT and CDR2 is YNNKEL (reference sequence). Trimming at V came to 5 bases and at J to 8 bases, leaving 6 bases not matched to a gene. The CDR3 sequence is CASSFDRGGGYTF. Here the CDR3 DNA reads TGTGCCAGCAGCTTCGACAGGGGGGGAGGCTACACCTTC.

CDR3 amino acids: CASSGGTAEQFF. The DNA of the CDR3 is TGTGCCAGCAGCGGGGGGACAGCCGAGCAGTTCTTC. The J gene is TRBJ2-1, the V gene TRBV3-1 (or the pseudogene TRBV3-2), with a possible D match to TRBD1 (7 bases). In germline, CDR1 is LGHDT, CDR2 YNNKEL (reference sequence). The CDR3 length is 12 residues. Between the trimmed V and J ends, which lost 5 bases and 10 bases, there was a span of 12 bases.

J is TRBJ2-5 and V is TRBV5-8, with 14 bases lining up with TRBD2. There are 16 residues in the CDR3. In germline, CDR1 is SGHTS, CDR2 YDEGEE. The J segment lost 4 bases and the V segment lost 3 bases, leaving 5 bases of the junction unmatched. This CDR3 is CASSSSGTSGGETQYF. DNA of the CDR3: TGTGCCAGCAGCTCCTCCGGGACTAGCGGGGGAGAGACCCAGTACTTC.

This chain connects TRBV9 to TRBJ2-1; a weak D match, TRBD2 (6 bases). CDR1 SGDLS and CDR2 YYNGEE come from the germline V gene. Trimming left V 0 bases short and J 6 bases short, with 13 bases between. The CDR3 sequence is 15 residues long. The CDR3 sequence is CASSVGSGVPNEQFF. Written as DNA, the CDR3 is TGTGCCAGCAGCGTAGGATCGGGGGTACCCAATGAGCAGTTCTTC.

This clone was counted between two and nine times. The V call is TRBV10-3, the J call TRBJ2-7, with D perhaps TRBD1 (5 bases). The CDR3 consists of 15 residues. From germline, CDR1 is ENHRY and CDR2 SYGVKD. V was shortened by 4 bases and J by 0 bases, with 13 bases between the two germline ends. The CDR3 is CAISGQTPSSYEQYF. The CDR3 DNA is TGTGCCATCAGTGGACAGACCCCGAGCTCCTACGAGCAGTACTTC.

The chain combines TRBV7-2 with TRBJ2-5; D perhaps matches TRBD2 (5 bases). Germline V CDR1 and CDR2: SGHTA, FQGNSA. V dropped 10 bases and J dropped 2 bases, with 17 bases sitting between them. The CDR3 sequence is 14 residues long. CDR3 nucleotides: TGTGCCACCTCCGAACTAGTTCGTCAAGAGACCCAGTACTTC. Its protein is CATSELVRQETQYF.

The V call is TRBV30, the J call TRBJ1-4; 7 bases match TRBD1. The V and J ends lost 3 bases and 6 bases, in that order; junction bases with no gene match: 10. This CDR3 spans 15 amino acids. From germline, CDR1 is GTSNPN and CDR2 SVGIG (reference sequence). CDR3 nucleotide sequence: TGTGCCTGGAGCCCGAAAGGGGGCAGGGATGAAAAACTGTTTTTT. Translation: CAWSPKGGRDEKLFF.

V usage is TRBV6-2 or TRBV6-3 and J usage is TRBJ2-7; D is possibly TRBD2 (6 bases). The CDR3 sequence is 15 residues long. The germline V gene encodes CDR1 MNHEY and CDR2 SVGEGT. Trimming cost V 1 base and J 3 bases, with 13 bases left between them. The CDR3 region is CASSYLGPGGYEQYF. DNA of the CDR3: TGTGCCAGCAGTTACTTAGGGCCCGGGGGCTACGAGCAGTACTTC.

The rearrangement joins TRBV5-6 to TRBJ2-1; 8 bases agree with TRBD1. Germline CDR1 reads SGHDT; CDR2 reads YYEEEE. The CDR3 contains 15 residues. V lost 4 bases, J lost 1 base, and 4 bases stayed unmatched. The CDR3 reads CASSLDRGSYNEQFF. Here the CDR3 DNA reads TGTGCCAGCAGCCTTGACAGGGGATCCTACAATGAGCAGTTCTTC. The full variable domain, completed using reference TRBV5-6 and TRBJ2-1, is DAGVTQSPTHLIKTRGQQVTLRCSPKSGHDTVSWYQQALGQGPQFIFQYYEEEERQRGNFPDRFSGHQFPNYSSELNVNALLLGDSALYLCASSLDRGSYNEQFFGPGTRLTVL.